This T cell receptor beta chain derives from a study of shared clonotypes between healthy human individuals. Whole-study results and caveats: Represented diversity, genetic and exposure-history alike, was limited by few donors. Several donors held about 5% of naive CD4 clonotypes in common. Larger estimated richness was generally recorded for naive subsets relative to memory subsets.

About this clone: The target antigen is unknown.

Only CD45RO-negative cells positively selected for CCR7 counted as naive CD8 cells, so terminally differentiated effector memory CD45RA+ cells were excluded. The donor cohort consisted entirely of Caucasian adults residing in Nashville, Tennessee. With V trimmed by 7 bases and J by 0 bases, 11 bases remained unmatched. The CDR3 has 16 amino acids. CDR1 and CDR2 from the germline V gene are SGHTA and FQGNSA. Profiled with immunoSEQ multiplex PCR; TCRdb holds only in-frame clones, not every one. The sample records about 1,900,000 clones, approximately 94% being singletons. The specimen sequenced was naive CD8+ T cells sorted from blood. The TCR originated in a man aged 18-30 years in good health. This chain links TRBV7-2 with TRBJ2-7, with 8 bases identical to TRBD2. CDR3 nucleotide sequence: TGTGCCAGCACCGAAGGCCCGGGAGGGAGCTCCTACGAGCAGTACTTC. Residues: CASTEGPGGSSYEQYF.